These 30 T cell receptor beta chains were sequenced from one sample in a study of memory CD8 T cells in hepatitis C reinfection (dated by TCRdb to the late 2010s). Receptors were amplified or captured by the immunoSEQ multiplex PCR assay. What TCRdb holds here is the immuneACCESS table cut down to in-frame rearrangements. Part of the clones is not present; checked against another copy, under half of the missing clones reflect an unresolved V gene, and the others are unexplained. The sample table lists just over 45,000 clones, approximately 92% of them with a count of one. Together, the top ten hold 0.72% of the sample. The sample's time point label is to be understood as: late/post reinfection, 12 to 24 weeks after detection. Sorted cells were sequenced directly ex vivo, without in vitro expansion prior to TCR sequencing. The sample comprised naive CD8+ T cells sorted from blood. The sample's cell subset or site, from its label and the paper: total naive CD8+CD45RO- T cells. The receptors were gathered from a man between 18 and 29 years old with hepatitis C virus infection.

The chain has TRBV5-5 and TRBJ2-5, with a weak D call TRBD2 (6 bases). TRBJ2-7 explains the end of the DNA better; the J call may be wrong. Germline loops: CDR1 SGHKS, CDR2 YYEKEE (reference sequence). The CDR3 spans 12 residues. This CDR3 reads CASSRGGAEQYF. CDR3 nucleotides: TGTGCCAGCAGCCGCGGAGGGGCCGAGCAGTACTTC.

The chain carries TRBV4-1 and TRBJ1-4; possible D gene TRBD1, 5 bases. Germline CDR1 reads MGHRA; CDR2 reads YSYEKL. V was cut by 3 bases and J by 0 bases, with 11 bases left in between. This CDR3 spans 16 amino acids. The CDR3 DNA is TGCGCCAGCAGCCAGGGCAGGGCAGCAACTAATGAAAAACTGTTTTTT. As protein: CASSQGRAATNEKLFF.

This clone occurred once. The J gene is TRBJ1-2, the V gene TRBV27; tentative D call: TRBD1 (5 bases). Germline V gene lookup returns CDR1 MNHEY and CDR2 SMNVEV (reference sequence). V was pared by 9 bases and J by 5 bases, with 22 bases between. This CDR3 has 15 amino acids. CDR3 DNA: TGTGCCAGTAGTATATCCTCGGGGGGGGTTTATGGCTACACCTTC. Its protein product is CASSISSGGVYGYTF.

The chain couples TRBV14 to TRBJ2-3; 7 bases map to TRBD1. The V segment lost 1 base and the J segment 1 base; nucleotides outside the gene matches: 8. Germline V gene data show CDR1 as SGHDN and CDR2 as FVKESK. This CDR3 is 17 amino acids long. This chain's CDR3 is CASSQVLQGWGTDTQYF. For the CDR3, the DNA is TGTGCCAGCAGCCAAGTTCTACAGGGGTGGGGCACAGATACGCAGTATTTT.

The chain uses TRBV11-2 and TRBJ2-7; 8 bases fit TRBD1. The trim removed 5 bases at V and 6 bases at J, leaving 9 bases unmatched. The CDR3 is made up of 14 amino acids. Germline CDR1 and CDR2: SGHAT and FQNNGV. The CDR3 is CASSVTPRGREQYF. The CDR3 DNA follows: TGTGCCAGCAGCGTAACACCCAGGGGGCGCGAGCAGTACTTC.

The V and J genes are TRBV28 and TRBJ1-2; tentative D call: TRBD1 (6 bases). The germline CDR1 and CDR2 sequences are MDHEN and SYDVKM. The CDR3 is made up of 13 amino acids. V shed 6 bases and J shed 5 bases, with 13 bases lying between them. The CDR3 nucleotides read TGTGCCAGCAGCCGGGACACTTATTATGGCTACACCTTC. Protein sequence: CASSRDTYYGYTF.

The chain is built from TRBV6-6 and TRBJ2-7, with TRBD1 matching 8 bases. Germline CDR1 is MNHNY and CDR2 is SVGAGI (reference sequence). The CDR3 runs 15 residues. Trimming cost V 0 bases and J 5 bases; bases outside gene matches: 6. The CDR3 loop reads CASSYSRPGGNEQYV. CDR3 in DNA: TGTGCCAGCAGTTACTCGAGGCCAGGGGGCAACGAGCAGTACGTC.

The chain is built from TRBV9 and TRBJ1-5; D is undetermined. Germline-derived CDR1 and CDR2 are SGDLS and YYNGEE. Trimming took off 2 bases at V and 2 bases at J, with 8 bases between the two ends. The CDR3 has 14 amino acids. The CDR3 sequence: CASSVDGGNQPQHF. CDR3 DNA sequence: TGTGCCAGCAGCGTTGACGGAGGCAATCAGCCCCAGCATTTT.

V gene TRBV6-5 combines with J gene TRBJ2-7; perhaps TRBD1 as D (6 bases). V was shortened by 5 bases and J by 0 bases, with 8 bases between the two germline ends. Germline V CDR1 and CDR2: MNHEY, SVGAGI. There are 13 residues in the CDR3. The DNA for the CDR3 is TGTGCCAGCAGTGAGGACAGCTCCTACGAGCAGTACGTC. Amino acids: CASSEDSSYEQYV.

The J gene is TRBJ2-7, the V gene TRBV2, with 7 positions matching TRBD2. The germline V gene encodes CDR1 SNHLY and CDR2 FYNNEI. Trimming took 1 base from V and 7 from J; bases not matched to a gene: 16. CDR3 length: 17 residues. The CDR3 reads CASSEVEGTIPPREQYF. In DNA, the CDR3 is TGTGCCAGCAGTGAAGTAGAAGGGACTATCCCCCCGAGGGAGCAGTACTTC.

This rearrangement joins TRBV11-2 to TRBJ2-1, with D hard to call. CDR3 length equals 14 residues. The V gene's germline CDR1 is SGHAT and CDR2 FQNNGV. Trimming removed 0 bases from V and 6 bases from J, with 9 bases in between. The CDR3 bases are TGTGCCAGCAGCTTAGATCACGGCGGCAATGAGCAGTTCTTC. Its translation: CASSLDHGGNEQFF.

Details on this clone: The junction does not match germline at one end; this may be a read error. The chain recombines TRBV27 with TRBJ2-4; D not certain. From germline, CDR1 is MNHEY and CDR2 SMNVEV (reference sequence). This CDR3 spans 13 amino acids. CDR3 loop: CASSLSARNIQYF. CDR3 in DNA: TGTGCCAGCAGTTTATCGGCCAGAAACATTCAGTACTTC.

This chain links TRBV11-3 with TRBJ2-1; 12 bases are shared with TRBD2. The junction had 6 bases not matched to a gene; V was cut back by 5 bases and J by 4 bases. Germline V gene sequence: CDR1 SGHNT, CDR2 YENEEA. The CDR3 is 16 amino acids. CDR3 loop: CASSPRTSGVYNEQFF. The DNA for the CDR3 is TGTGCCAGCAGCCCACGGACTAGCGGGGTGTACAATGAGCAGTTCTTC.

The gene calls are TRBV27 and TRBJ2-3; weak D call: TRBD1 (5 bases). Germline assignment: CDR1 MNHEY and CDR2 SMNVEV (reference sequence). The CDR3 runs 13 residues. V dropped 6 bases and J dropped 0 bases, with 7 bases sitting between them. CDR3 DNA: TGTGCCAGCAGCACAGGTAGCACAGATACGCAGTATTTT. Translated, it gives CASSTGSTDTQYF.

The V gene is TRBV28, the J gene TRBJ2-5, with D possibly matching TRBD1 (6 bases). The CDR3 consists of 16 residues. Trimming removed 1 base from V and 1 base from J, with 13 bases in between. Germline-derived CDR1 and CDR2 are MDHEN and SYDVKM. The CDR3 protein is CASSLYRGQTQETQYF. The CDR3 nucleotides are TGTGCCAGCAGTTTATATCGTGGACAGACCCAAGAGACCCAGTACTTC.

This clone was detected only a few times. V usage is TRBV4-1 and J usage is TRBJ1-4; TRBD1 is a possible D gene (6 bases). The CDR3 is made up of 16 amino acids. Trimming cost V 4 bases and J 3 bases, with 15 bases left between them. CDR1 is MGHRA, CDR2 YSYEKL, per germline. The DNA for the CDR3 is TGCGCCAGCAGCCCTCATCGGGGGGCGTCTAATGAAAAACTGTTTTTT. It specifies CASSPHRGASNEKLFF.

The V gene is TRBV5-5, the J gene TRBJ2-1, with TRBD1 matching 7 bases. J lost 3 bases, V lost 0 bases, and 0 bases had no gene match. Germline CDR1 SGHKS, CDR2 YYEKEE (reference sequence). CDR3 length: 14 amino acids. The CDR3 is CASSLGQGYNEQFF. As DNA, the CDR3 is TGTGCCAGCAGCTTGGGACAGGGCTACAATGAGCAGTTCTTC.

The rearrangement uses TRBV27 and TRBJ2-1; D might be TRBD1 (5 bases). There are 14 residues in the CDR3. V lost 5 bases and J lost 3, with 11 bases in between. Germline CDR1 reads MNHEY; CDR2 reads SMNVEV (reference sequence). In DNA form, the CDR3 reads TGTGCCAGCAGTCAGGGAATGAACTACAATGAGCAGTTCTTC. Encoded protein: CASSQGMNYNEQFF.

The rearrangement joins TRBV27 to TRBJ2-7; D is possibly TRBD1 (5 bases). The V end lost 5 bases, the J end lost 4 bases, and 9 bases lay between the germline ends. CDR1 is MNHEY, CDR2 SMNVEV, per germline (reference sequence). CDR3 length: 12 amino acids. The CDR3 DNA is TGTGCCAGCAGTCCTCAGGGATACGAGCAGTACTTC. It specifies CASSPQGYEQYF.

V is TRBV2 and J is TRBJ2-3; 7 nucleotides match TRBD2. Per the germline V gene, CDR1 is SNHLY and CDR2 is FYNNEI. The CDR3 contains 16 residues. The V and J ends lost 3 bases and 0 bases, in that order; junction bases with no gene match: 6. CDR3 nucleotides: TGTGCCAGCAGTGATCTCGGCGGGAGAAGCACAGATACGCAGTATTTT. Protein product: CASSDLGGRSTDTQYF.

This chain connects TRBV29-1 to TRBJ2-5, with a tentative D call TRBD1 (5 bases). Matching the DNA end better, TRBJ2-7 makes the J call doubtful. The CDR3 contains 14 residues. In germline, CDR1 is SQVTM, CDR2 ANQGSEA. The CDR3 region has the DNA TGCAGCGTTTTAGGAGAAAGCAGGGATTACGAGCAGTACTTC. It encodes CSVLGESRDYEQYF.

This chain uses TRBV28 with TRBJ2-3; D might be TRBD2 (6 bases). The CDR3 runs to 17 residues. Germline assignment: CDR1 MDHEN and CDR2 SYDVKM. V was shortened by 3 bases and J by 3 bases, with 19 bases between the two germline ends. As DNA, the CDR3 is TGTGCCAGCAGTTTTCCTCTAACGGGAGTCCGGACAGATACGCAGTATTTT. This gives the protein CASSFPLTGVRTDTQYF.

This clone was picked up one time. The chain combines TRBV6-5 with TRBJ1-5; possible D gene TRBD1, 5 bases. Trimming took off 5 bases at V and 10 bases at J, with 15 bases between the two ends. Per the germline V gene, CDR1 is MNHEY and CDR2 is SVGAGI. There are 13 residues in the CDR3. CDR3 region: CASSADQGGPQHF. In DNA form, the CDR3 reads TGTGCCAGCAGTGCAGACCAGGGAGGTCCCCAGCATTTT.

This chain connects TRBV19 to TRBJ2-1, with 7 bases matching TRBD2. The trim removed 5 bases at V and 0 bases at J, leaving 10 bases unmatched. Germline V gene sequence: CDR1 LNHDA, CDR2 SQIVND (reference sequence). The CDR3 sequence is 17 residues long. DNA of the CDR3: TGTGCCAGTAGTTCCTCCTTAGCGGGCGTCTCCTACAATGAGCAGTTCTTC. This encodes CASSSSLAGVSYNEQFF. Full variable domain (missing parts from reference TRBV19 and TRBJ2-1): DGGITQSPKYLFRKEGQNVTLSCEQNLNHDAMYWYRQDPGQGLRLIYYSQIVNDFQKGDIAEGYSVSREKKESFPLTVTSAQKNPTAFYLCASSSSLAGVSYNEQFFGPGTRLTVL.

The chain combines TRBV28 with TRBJ2-1, with 8 bases matching TRBD1. CDR1 and CDR2 (germline): MDHEN, SYDVKM. V trimming: 7 bases; J trimming: 8 bases; junction bases outside the gene matches: 10. The CDR3 is 14 residues long. CDR3 region: CASNVPGGRDEQFF. In nucleotides, the CDR3 is TGTGCCAGCAACGTTCCAGGGGGCCGGGATGAGCAGTTCTTC.

The chain joins TRBV7-3 to TRBJ2-1; 7 nucleotides match TRBD2. The CDR3 consists of 15 residues. Trimming at V came to 2 bases and at J to 7 bases, leaving 8 bases not matched to a gene. The germline CDR1 and CDR2 sequences are SGHTA and FQGTGA. This CDR3 reads CASSLAGVEGNEQFF. The CDR3 DNA reads TGTGCCAGCAGCTTAGCGGGGGTAGAAGGGAATGAGCAGTTCTTC.

The rearrangement uses TRBV11-2 and TRBJ1-1; the match to TRBD1 covers 9 bases. This CDR3 has 13 residues. From germline, CDR1 is SGHAT and CDR2 FQNNGV. V lost 5 bases to trimming and J lost 7 bases; unmatched junction nucleotides: 5. The CDR3 DNA sequence: TGTGCCAGCAGCCGACTGACAGGGGGTGAAGCTTTCTTT. It codes for CASSRLTGGEAFF. Full variable domain (rest looked up from reference TRBV11-2 and TRBJ1-1): EAGVAQSPRYKIIEKRQSVAFWCNPISGHATLYWYQQILGQGPKLLIQFQNNGVVDDSQLPKDRFSAERLKGVDSTLKIQPAKLEDSAVYLCASSRLTGGEAFFGQGTRLTVV.

The gene calls are TRBV27 and TRBJ2-2; no firm D call. V lost 8 bases, J lost 0 bases, and 7 bases lay in between. Germline V gene data show CDR1 as MNHEY and CDR2 as SMNVEV (reference sequence). This CDR3 spans 13 amino acids. This chain's CDR3 is CASSETNTGELFF. The DNA for the CDR3 is TGTGCCAGCTCCGAGACGAACACCGGGGAGCTGTTTTTT.

The chain recombines TRBV19 with TRBJ2-3; D is perhaps TRBD2 (6 bases). The CDR3 length is 18 residues. CDR1 and CDR2 from the germline V gene are LNHDA and SQIVND (reference sequence). Between the trimmed V and J ends, which lost 7 bases and 0 bases, there was a span of 23 bases. The CDR3 loop reads CASTSLGEERLSTDTQYF. The CDR3 nucleotides are TGTGCCAGTACTTCCCTGGGGGAGGAGAGGTTAAGCACAGATACGCAGTATTTT.

CDR3 sequence reads: CASSLSLQGRETQYF. The CDR3 nucleotides are TGTGCCAGCAGCTTAAGCCTACAGGGTAGGGAGACCCAGTACTTC. The chain employs TRBV13 and TRBJ2-5; possible D gene TRBD1, 6 bases. The CDR3 spans 15 residues. Trimming shortened V by 2 bases and J by 5 bases, and 15 bases separated the two germline ends. The germline CDR1 and CDR2 sequences are PRHDT and FYEKMQ (reference sequence).